What follows are 10 T cell receptor beta chains derived from one specimen sequenced in a study of blood T cell repertoires in COVID-19. Libraries were prepared by immunoSEQ multiplex PCR; TCRdb keeps only in-frame clonotypes and omits some of them. The table has 260,000 or so clones, 83% seen once. Sequences were obtained from PBMCs or T cells enriched from blood (not recorded which). The receptors stem from a woman aged 40 to 50 who had been exposed to COVID-19.

The gene calls are TRBV18 and TRBJ1-2, with a tentative D call TRBD1 (6 bases). Germline values: CDR1 KGHSH, CDR2 LQKENI. With 6 bases removed from V and 2 bases from J, the gap between germline ends came to 19 bases. The CDR3 has 16 amino acids. The CDR3 region is CASSLTLTGMNYGYTF. In DNA form, the CDR3 reads TGTGCCAGCTCCCTGACCCTCACAGGGATGAACTATGGCTACACCTTC.

This chain connects TRBV13 to TRBJ1-3; weak D call: TRBD1 (6 bases). V lost 2 bases and J 2 bases, leaving 7 bases between the germline ends. Germline V gives CDR1 PRHDT, CDR2 FYEKMQ (reference sequence). CDR3 length equals 14 residues. This chain's CDR3 is CASSLRQAGNTIYF. The CDR3 region has the DNA TGTGCCAGCAGCTTAAGACAGGCTGGAAACACCATATATTTT.

A word on this clone: A much bigger clone sits one base away, suggesting this may be a read error. Other DNA sequences from this sample encode an identical CDR3 as well. The J gene is TRBJ1-5, the V gene TRBV19, with 7 bases identical to TRBD1. Germline assignment: CDR1 LNHDA and CDR2 SQIVND (reference sequence). V lost 4 bases and J lost 2; bases outside the gene matches: 2. This CDR3 contains 14 residues. In nucleotides, the CDR3 is TGTGCCAGTAGTACAACAGGGGGCAATCAGCCCCAGCATTTT. Translating gives CASSTTGGNQPQHF.

The V call is TRBV3-1 (or the pseudogene TRBV3-2), the J call TRBJ2-1; tentative D call: TRBD1 (5 bases). Germline V gene sequence: CDR1 LGHDT, CDR2 YNNKEL (reference sequence). The CDR3 runs 14 residues. The V gene lost 7 bases and the J gene lost 10 bases, with 20 bases spanning the gap. CDR3 DNA sequence: TGTGCCAGCATGCCCAGGGTAAGGGTGTGGGAGCAGTTCTTC. Amino acid sequence: CASMPRVRVWEQFF.

V usage is TRBV6-6 and J usage is TRBJ1-5; 7 positions agree with TRBD1. Germline-derived CDR1 and CDR2 are MNHNY and SVGAGI (reference sequence). With 6 bases clipped from V and 6 bases from J, the junction kept 8 bases outside the gene matches. The CDR3 sequence is 14 residues long. The CDR3 sequence: CASSPGRQGQPQHF. CDR3 coding DNA: TGTGCCAGCAGCCCCGGACGACAGGGTCAGCCCCAGCATTTT.

This clone was detected only a few times. V usage is TRBV7-9 and J usage is TRBJ1-5; D may be TRBD1 (6 bases). Germline CDR1 is SEHNR and CDR2 is FQNEAQ (reference sequence). The CDR3 is 13 amino acids. V dropped 4 bases and J dropped 11 bases, with 15 bases sitting between them. In DNA, the CDR3 is TGTGCCAGCAGCTCCGGTCAACAGGGAACCCAGCATTTT. This sequence encodes CASSSGQQGTQHF.

The chain couples TRBV27 to TRBJ2-7, with TRBD2 matching 10 bases. Per the germline V gene, CDR1 is MNHEY and CDR2 is SMNVEV (reference sequence). The V gene end was trimmed by 6 bases and the J gene end by 2 bases; junction bases not matched to a gene: 4. The CDR3 consists of 14 residues. The DNA for the CDR3 is TGTGCCAGCAGGACCGGGACTAGCGCCTACGAGCAGTACTTC. It yields the protein CASRTGTSAYEQYF.

The chain employs TRBV28 and TRBJ1-5; D call uncertain. CDR1 is MDHEN, CDR2 SYDVKM, per germline. This CDR3 comprises 13 residues. Trimming left V 10 bases short and J 4 bases short, with 14 bases between. CDR3: CAIPGEKNQPQHF. DNA for the CDR3: TGTGCCATCCCCGGGGAAAAAAATCAGCCCCAGCATTTT.

The chain carries TRBV9 and TRBJ1-5; a weak D match, TRBD1 (6 bases). V was clipped by 4 bases and J by 3 bases, with 14 bases between them. CDR3 length: 15 amino acids. Per the germline V gene, CDR1 is SGDLS and CDR2 is YYNGEE. The CDR3: CASSLQGSDNQPQHF. The CDR3 DNA sequence: TGTGCCAGCAGCCTACAGGGAAGTGACAATCAGCCCCAGCATTTT.

The V and J genes are TRBV29-1 and TRBJ2-3; TRBD2 matches at 9 bases. Trimming removed 4 bases from V and 1 base from J; junction bases left unmatched: 6. This CDR3 region has 15 residues. Germline V gives CDR1 SQVTM, CDR2 ANQGSEA. The CDR3, as DNA: TGCAGCGTTGGGGGGCTAGCGGGGCGCACAGATACGCAGTATTTT. It codes for CSVGGLAGRTDTQYF.